The 31 T cell receptor beta chains reported below all come from one sample, sequenced in a study of OX40 agonist ivuxolimab in advanced cancers. Only in-frame clones appear in the TCRdb table, and some are missing; sequencing was by immunoSEQ multiplex PCR. The sample lists around 77,000 clones; 65% to 90% were seen once. Sequences were derived from CD4+ or CD8+ T cells sorted from blood, sampled in a trial of the OX40 agonist ivuxolimab. The source of these receptors is an adult with an advanced solid tumor such as melanoma, head and neck, liver or kidney cancer.

The chain couples TRBV6-5 to TRBJ1-2; TRBD1 is a possible D gene (6 bases). The CDR3 runs to 15 residues. Trimming took off 10 bases at V and 3 bases at J, with 21 bases between the two ends. Germline loops: CDR1 MNHEY, CDR2 SVGAGI. CDR3 DNA: TGTGCCATCAAACCGATCGGACGGACAGACTATGGCTACACCTTC. This translates into CAIKPIGRTDYGYTF.

This chain links TRBV7-2 with TRBJ2-2; D may be TRBD2 (5 bases). The CDR3 has 15 residues. V was trimmed by 4 bases and J by 5 bases, leaving 14 bases between them. CDR1 and CDR2 from the germline V gene are SGHTA and FQGNSA. The CDR3 is CASSSGTGETGELFF. CDR3 sequence (DNA): TGTGCCAGCAGCTCGGGAACCGGGGAGACCGGGGAGCTGTTTTTT.

This clone has a handful of counts. This rearrangement joins TRBV7-2 to TRBJ2-4; D is perhaps TRBD2 (6 bases). Trimming took 5 bases from V and 1 from J, leaving 15 bases between them. CDR3 size: 16 residues. Germline CDR1 reads SGHTA; CDR2 reads FQGNSA. Written as DNA, the CDR3 is TGTGCCAGCAGCCCGGCTGGGGGGATGGCCAAAAACATTCAGTACTTC. It is translated as CASSPAGGMAKNIQYF.

The rearrangement joins TRBV6-1 to TRBJ2-1; 14 bases are shared with TRBD2. Germline V gene lookup returns CDR1 MNHNS and CDR2 SASEGT. This CDR3 region has 15 residues. V shed 4 bases, J shed 11 bases, and the junction held 7 bases outside the gene matches. CDR3 bases: TGTGCCAGCAGTGTCGAGACTAGCGGGGGGGGCAAGCAGTTCTTC. This gives the protein CASSVETSGGGKQFF.

This chain connects TRBV4-2 to TRBJ2-5, with D possibly being TRBD1 or TRBD2 (6 bases each). The CDR3 covers 15 residues. The ends were cut back, 3 bases at V and 3 bases at J, with 14 bases in the middle. CDR1 and CDR2 (germline): LGHNA, YNFKEQ. For the CDR3, the DNA is TGTGCCAGCAGCCATTCCTCGGGGGCGGAAGAGACCCAGTACTTC. It specifies CASSHSSGAEETQYF.

The rearrangement joins TRBV19 to TRBJ1-5, with TRBD1 matching 8 bases. Germline CDR1 LNHDA, CDR2 SQIVND (reference sequence). The CDR3 consists of 16 residues. V trimming: 7 bases; J trimming: 7 bases; junction bases outside the gene matches: 15. For the CDR3, the DNA is TGTGCCAGTACCCCTTTGACAGGGGATAGGGGCCAGCCCCAGCATTTT. It translates to CASTPLTGDRGQPQHF.

The genes are TRBV6-5 and TRBJ1-2; TRBD1 matches 7 bases. With V trimmed by 1 base and J by 5 bases, 4 bases remained unmatched. This CDR3 region has 14 residues. Looked up from germline, CDR1 is MNHEY and CDR2 is SVGAGI. CDR3 bases: TGTGCCAGCAGTTACTTCCCGGGACAGTATGGCTACACCTTC. It codes for CASSYFPGQYGYTF.

The chain carries TRBV5-1 and TRBJ2-1; possible D gene TRBD2, 5 bases. Germline V lookup: CDR1 SGHRS, CDR2 YFSETQ. The germline V and J ends were trimmed by 2 bases and 6 bases, with 9 bases remaining between them. The CDR3 runs to 13 residues. DNA of the CDR3: TGCGCCAGCAGCTTCGGGGTCACCAATGAGCAGTTCTTC. Translating it yields CASSFGVTNEQFF.

This sequence joins TRBV15 and TRBJ1-3; D unresolved. Trimming pared 1 base from V and 0 bases from J, leaving 4 bases between. Looked up from germline, CDR1 is LNHNV and CDR2 is YYDKDF (reference sequence). The CDR3 spans 14 residues. As DNA, the CDR3 is TGTGCCACCAGCAGAGGAACCTCTGGAAACACCATATATTTT. Protein: CATSRGTSGNTIYF.

V and J are TRBV6-1 and TRBJ1-1; D is perhaps TRBD1 (5 bases). Between the trimmed V and J ends, which lost 2 bases and 3 bases, there was a span of 13 bases. Germline loops: CDR1 MNHNS, CDR2 SASEGT. The CDR3 length is 15 residues. The CDR3 DNA reads TGTGCCAGCAGTGAATACGGCAGGGCATACACTGAAGCTTTCTTT. Its protein product is CASSEYGRAYTEAFF.

This chain connects TRBV6-5 to TRBJ1-4; tentative D call: TRBD1 (5 bases). This CDR3 is 15 amino acids long. V lost 2 bases and J 4 bases, leaving 11 bases between the germline ends. Germline V gives CDR1 MNHEY, CDR2 SVGAGI. CDR3: CASSYTGRSNEKLFF. For the CDR3, the DNA is TGTGCCAGCAGTTACACGGGACGGAGTAATGAAAAACTGTTTTTT.

The chain recombines TRBV27 with TRBJ1-1; the D is unclear. The CDR3 spans 13 residues. V gave up 2 bases and J gave up 4 bases, with 8 bases separating them. Germline V gene sequence: CDR1 MNHEY, CDR2 SMNVEV (reference sequence). CDR3 in DNA: TGTGCCAGCAGTTTAAAGGAAACCACTGAAGCTTTCTTT. Translating gives CASSLKETTEAFF.

With respect to this clone: At one end the junction does not follow the germline gene, possibly because of a read error. The CDR3, as DNA: TGCGCCAGCAGCCAAGTTAGTACAGAACCAAGCTATGGCTTCACCTTC. It is translated as CASSQVSTEPSYGFTF. The V gene is TRBV4-3, the J gene TRBJ1-2; no clear D. The CDR3 extends over 16 amino acids. From germline, CDR1 is LGHNA and CDR2 YSLEER.

The chain has TRBV4-3 and TRBJ2-3; D not resolved. The CDR3 sequence is 15 residues long. Germline V lookup: CDR1 LGHNA, CDR2 YSLEER. Deletions cut 0 bases from V and 2 bases from J, with 9 bases between. CDR3 loop: CASSQDLRPTDTQYF. The CDR3 nucleotides read TGCGCCAGCAGCCAAGATTTGAGACCCACAGATACGCAGTATTTT.

This chain connects TRBV18 to TRBJ2-7; the D call may be TRBD1 or TRBD2 (6 bases each). Germline V lookup: CDR1 KGHSH, CDR2 LQKENI. CDR3 length equals 15 residues. V lost 6 bases, J lost 6 bases, and 21 bases lay in between. The CDR3 DNA follows: TGTGCCAGCTCTGAATCTGGGTTAGGAGGGGGCGAGCAGTACTTC. Protein: CASSESGLGGGEQYF.

This rearrangement joins TRBV10-3 to TRBJ2-1; TRBD1 aligns across 7 bases. The length of the CDR3 is 12 residues. Germline values: CDR1 ENHRY, CDR2 SYGVKD. J was trimmed by 5 bases and V by 8 bases; bases with no gene match: 3. The CDR3 coding sequence is TGTGCCATCCGAGACAGGGACAATGAGCAGTTCTTC. This gives the protein CAIRDRDNEQFF.

A few counts support this clone. This sequence joins TRBV10-2 and TRBJ2-3; TRBD1 is a possible D gene (5 bases). Germline V lookup: CDR1 WSHSY, CDR2 SAAADI. CDR3 size: 16 residues. V gave up 6 bases and J gave up 5 bases, with 21 bases separating them. The CDR3 DNA follows: TGCGCCAGCAGGGTTCAGAGCAGGGCGTCGAGAGATACGCAGTATTTT. It yields the protein CASRVQSRASRDTQYF.

The gene calls are TRBV30 and TRBJ1-6; TRBD1 matches at 9 bases. V trimming: 3 bases; J trimming: 6 bases; junction bases outside the gene matches: 9. Germline V gene data show CDR1 as GTSNPN and CDR2 as SVGIG (reference sequence). The CDR3 extends over 16 amino acids. CDR3 protein: CAWRVTGGIGNSPLHF. The CDR3 nucleotides are TGTGCCTGGAGGGTGACAGGGGGAATTGGTAATTCACCCCTCCACTTT.

The V and J genes are TRBV29-1 and TRBJ1-2; the D gene is possibly TRBD1 (6 bases). CDR1 and CDR2 (germline): SQVTM, ANQGSEA. With 4 bases removed from V and 3 bases from J, the gap between germline ends came to 9 bases. This CDR3 contains 12 residues. The DNA of the CDR3 is TGCAGCGTTGGGACAGATTACTATGGCTACACCTTC. Its protein is CSVGTDYYGYTF.

This chain connects TRBV11-2 to TRBJ1-3; 9 nucleotides match TRBD1. V lost 1 base, J lost 0 bases, and 10 bases stayed unmatched. CDR1 is SGHAT, CDR2 FQNNGV, per germline. The CDR3 contains 19 residues. The CDR3 DNA follows: TGTGCCAGCAGCTTAGGACCGGGACAGGGTTCACTCTCTGGAAACACCATATATTTT. Protein: CASSLGPGQGSLSGNTIYF.

The chain combines TRBV6-5 with TRBJ2-4; D might be TRBD1 or TRBD2, each matching 5 bases. Germline V gives CDR1 MNHEY, CDR2 SVGAGI. V was cut by 2 bases and J by 8 bases, with 16 bases left in between. The CDR3 loop spans 15 amino acids. CDR3 DNA: TGTGCCAGCAGTTACACCGGGTTCCTGGGGGACATTCAGTACTTC. It translates to CASSYTGFLGDIQYF.

As for this clone: At one of its ends the junction is not consistent with the germline gene, which may arise from a read error. V is TRBV5-1 and J is TRBJ1-2; 7 bases map to TRBD1. This CDR3 comprises 14 residues. Germline V gene data show CDR1 as SGHRS and CDR2 as YFSETQ. CDR3 DNA: TGCGCCAGCAGCTCAGGAAGGGACAGCTGGGGCTACACCTTT. Translating it yields CASSSGRDSWGYTF.

This clone has just a few counts. CDR3 sequence: CASMAGRTNSPLHF. The CDR3 bases are TGTGCCAGTATGGCGGGGAGAACTAATTCACCCCTCCACTTT. This rearrangement joins TRBV19 to TRBJ1-6, with D hard to call. The CDR3 extends over 14 amino acids. The germline V gene has CDR1 LNHDA and CDR2 SQIVND (reference sequence). V lost 7 bases, J lost 6 bases, and 13 bases lay in between.

This chain links TRBV30 with TRBJ1-2; 8 bases map to TRBD1. J lost 5 bases, V lost 3 bases, and 8 bases had no gene match. This CDR3 spans 14 amino acids. The V gene's germline CDR1 is GTSNPN and CDR2 SVGIG (reference sequence). The CDR3 loop is CAWRGDRTTYGYTF. The CDR3, as DNA: TGTGCCTGGAGGGGGGACAGGACCACGTATGGCTACACCTTC.

The chain combines TRBV9 with TRBJ2-7; D might be TRBD1 (5 bases). Germline CDR1 is SGDLS and CDR2 is YYNGEE. The CDR3 totals 17 residues. The V end was cut by 0 bases, the J end by 6 bases, with 22 bases between. CDR3 loop: CASSVGGATADLAEQYF. Here the CDR3 DNA reads TGTGCCAGCAGCGTAGGGGGCGCGACGGCTGATCTCGCCGAGCAGTACTTC.

The V call is TRBV19, the J call TRBJ2-3; 7 positions match TRBD1. V lost 7 bases and J lost 1; bases outside the gene matches: 2. CDR1 and CDR2 from the germline V gene are LNHDA and SQIVND (reference sequence). The CDR3 is made up of 13 amino acids. The CDR3 loop is CASTTGRTDTQYF. The DNA of the CDR3 is TGTGCCAGTACGACAGGGCGCACAGATACGCAGTATTTT.

Notes on this clone: The same CDR3 also results from other DNA sequences found in this sample. The chain employs TRBV5-5 and TRBJ1-5; 7 bases align to TRBD1. J gave up 1 base and V 1 base, and 5 bases lay outside the gene matches. Germline V gene lookup returns CDR1 SGHKS and CDR2 YYEKEE (reference sequence). The CDR3 spans 16 residues. The CDR3 here is CASSLSTGASNQPQHF. CDR3 bases: TGTGCCAGCAGCTTGAGTACAGGGGCAAGCAATCAGCCCCAGCATTTT.

This chain connects TRBV16 to TRBJ2-7; D is uncertain. The V gene's germline CDR1 is KGHSY and CDR2 FQNENV. V lost 3 bases and J lost 6, with 9 bases in between. CDR3 length equals 12 residues. Written as DNA, the CDR3 is TGTGCCAGCAGCCACCTCTTGGCCGAGCAGTACTTC. This sequence encodes CASSHLLAEQYF.

There are a few counts of this clone. The gene calls are TRBV18 and TRBJ1-2; the match to TRBD1 covers 7 bases. The junction had 6 bases not matched to a gene; V was cut back by 3 bases and J by 5 bases. The CDR3 has 14 residues. The germline CDR1 and CDR2 sequences are KGHSH and LQKENI. The CDR3 loop is CASSPGTAEYGYTF. CDR3 bases: TGTGCCAGCTCACCTGGGACAGCTGAGTATGGCTACACCTTC.

This clone is a singleton in its sample. V is TRBV7-2 and J is TRBJ2-3; 8 bases match TRBD2. V trimming: 8 bases; J trimming: 0 bases; junction bases outside the gene matches: 4. The CDR3 sequence is 14 residues long. The germline gives CDR1 SGHTA, CDR2 FQGNSA. Here the CDR3 reads CASFPGGSTDTQYF. In DNA form, the CDR3 reads TGTGCCAGCTTCCCGGGGGGGAGCACAGATACGCAGTATTTT.

The chain couples TRBV5-5 to TRBJ1-1, with a weak D call TRBD1 (6 bases). V was trimmed by 0 bases and J by 4 bases, leaving 10 bases between them. This CDR3 contains 14 residues. Germline CDR1 reads SGHKS; CDR2 reads YYEKEE (reference sequence). CDR3 DNA sequence: TGTGCCAGCAGCTTGGATCAGGGGTCCACTGAAGCTTTCTTT. Its protein is CASSLDQGSTEAFF.